The 10 T cell receptor beta chains below all came from one sample that was sequenced in a study of shared clonotypes between healthy human individuals. Some clones are missing from TCRdb's copy, which holds only in-frame ones; the method was immunoSEQ multiplex PCR. The sample has roughly 1,500,000 clones, less than 99% seen once. Specimen: naive CD4+ T cells sorted from blood. As to subset: CD45RA+ positively selected. Source of these receptors: a man aged 25-45 years in good health.

This chain connects TRBV6-5 to TRBJ2-2; D gene unclear. Germline V gene sequence: CDR1 MNHEY, CDR2 SVGAGI. Trimming took 2 bases from V and 0 from J, leaving 10 bases between them. This CDR3 contains 16 residues. CDR3 amino acids: CASSYLGRTNTGELFF. CDR3 DNA sequence: TGTGCCAGCAGTTACCTTGGCAGGACGAACACCGGGGAGCTGTTTTTT.

The chain combines TRBV28 with TRBJ2-1, with 8 bases that match TRBD2. This CDR3 is built from 12 residues. Trimming cost V 11 bases and J 5 bases; bases outside gene matches: 5. CDR1 and CDR2 (germline): MDHEN, SYDVKM. CDR3 in amino acids: CASGGKNNEQFF. CDR3 DNA sequence: TGTGCCTCGGGAGGGAAGAACAATGAGCAGTTCTTC. The full variable domain, its missing parts supplied by reference TRBV28 and TRBJ2-1, is DVKVTQSSRYLVKRTGEKVFLECVQDMDHENMFWYRQDPGLGLRLIYFSYDVKMKEKGDIPEGYSVSREKKERFSLILESASTNQTSMYLCASGGKNNEQFFGPGTRLTVL.

As for this clone: This may arise from a read error, as a much more abundant clone is one base away. The V call is TRBV18, the J call TRBJ2-5; D is possibly TRBD1 or TRBD2 (5 bases each). Germline CDR1 is KGHSH and CDR2 is LQKENI. This CDR3 spans 11 amino acids. The V gene lost 2 bases and the J gene lost 7 bases, with 5 bases spanning the gap. In DNA, the CDR3 is TGTGCCAGCTCACCAGGGGGGACCCAGTACTTC. Its translation: CASSPGGTQYF.

The chain combines TRBV5-1 with TRBJ2-2; D is uncertain. V dropped 4 bases and J dropped 5 bases, with 12 bases sitting between them. Per germline, CDR1 SGHRS and CDR2 YFSETQ. The CDR3 extends over 14 amino acids. As DNA, the CDR3 is TGCGCCAGCAGCGGGAACCTTGGGACCGGGGAGCTGTTTTTT. It encodes CASSGNLGTGELFF.

This rearrangement joins TRBV28 to TRBJ1-1; D is unclear. The V and J ends lost 5 bases and 0 bases respectively, with 13 bases between them. The CDR3 loop spans 15 amino acids. CDR1 MDHEN and CDR2 SYDVKM come from the germline V gene. The CDR3 coding sequence is TGTGCCAGCAGTCTCCCACGGGGTTTGAACACTGAAGCTTTCTTT. It codes for CASSLPRGLNTEAFF.

This clone was recorded once. This chain joins TRBV10-2 and TRBJ2-4; unclear D gene. The CDR3 totals 14 residues. The germline V gene encodes CDR1 WSHSY and CDR2 SAAADI. V lost 6 bases to trimming and J lost 3 bases, with 12 bases between them. The CDR3 is CASRVYLGKNIQYF. CDR3 DNA: TGCGCCAGCAGGGTTTACCTAGGCAAAAACATTCAGTACTTC.

The chain carries TRBV5-1 and TRBJ2-2; tentatively, D is TRBD1 or TRBD2 (5 bases each). Germline loops: CDR1 SGHRS, CDR2 YFSETQ. V was cut by 4 bases and J by 2 bases, with 12 bases left in between. The CDR3 runs 15 residues. Here the CDR3 reads CASSRGGRNTGELFF. The CDR3 region has the DNA TGCGCCAGCAGCCGGGGCGGGCGCAACACCGGGGAGCTGTTTTTT.

The genes are TRBV29-1 and TRBJ1-2, with 8 bases that match TRBD1. CDR3 length: 12 amino acids. Germline trimming cut 5 bases from V and 4 bases from J; bases unmatched to any gene: 3. CDR1 and CDR2 (germline): SQVTM, ANQGSEA. The CDR3 spells CSVQGAAYGYTF. CDR3 DNA: TGCAGCGTTCAGGGGGCGGCCTATGGCTACACCTTC.

This clone was observed a single time. The gene calls are TRBV28 and TRBJ2-2; 13 bases fit TRBD2. V dropped 2 bases and J dropped 5; count of bases not matched to a gene: 8. Germline CDR1 reads MDHEN; CDR2 reads SYDVKM. This CDR3 is 18 amino acids long. The CDR3 region is CASSLPRTSGRYTGELFF. The DNA of the CDR3 is TGTGCCAGCAGTTTACCCAGGACTAGCGGGAGATATACCGGGGAGCTGTTTTTT. Using reference TRBV28 and TRBJ2-2 for the parts outside the CDR3, the full variable domain is DVKVTQSSRYLVKRTGEKVFLECVQDMDHENMFWYRQDPGLGLRLIYFSYDVKMKEKGDIPEGYSVSREKKERFSLILESASTNQTSMYLCASSLPRTSGRYTGELFFGEGSRLTVL.

The chain couples TRBV9 to TRBJ2-1; D not certain. V lost 1 base and J 3 bases, leaving 5 bases between the germline ends. The CDR3 sequence is 13 residues long. The germline V gene encodes CDR1 SGDLS and CDR2 YYNGEE. Written as DNA, the CDR3 is TGTGCCAGCAGCGTATCCTTCTACAATGAGCAGTTCTTC. This gives the protein CASSVSFYNEQFF.